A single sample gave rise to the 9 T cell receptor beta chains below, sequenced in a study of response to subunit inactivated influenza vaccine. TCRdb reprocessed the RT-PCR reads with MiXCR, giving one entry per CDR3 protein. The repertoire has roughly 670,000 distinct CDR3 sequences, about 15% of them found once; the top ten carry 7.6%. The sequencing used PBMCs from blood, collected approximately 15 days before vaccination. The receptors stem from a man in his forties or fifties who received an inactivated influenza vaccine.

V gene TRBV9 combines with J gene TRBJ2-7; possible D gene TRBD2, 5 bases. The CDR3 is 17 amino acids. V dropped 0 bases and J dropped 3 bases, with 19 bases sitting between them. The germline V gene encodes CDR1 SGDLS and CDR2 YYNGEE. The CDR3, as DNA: TGTGCCAGCAGCGTAGAAGGTCGGAAAGGGAGTATCTACGAGCAGTACTTC. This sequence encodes CASSVEGRKGSIYEQYF.

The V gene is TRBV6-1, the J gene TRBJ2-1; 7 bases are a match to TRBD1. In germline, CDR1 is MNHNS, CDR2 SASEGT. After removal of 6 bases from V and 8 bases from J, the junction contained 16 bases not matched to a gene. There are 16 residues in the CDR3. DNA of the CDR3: TGTGCCAGCAGAGGCCCGACAGGGACCCGCAAGGATGAGCAGTTCTTC. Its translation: CASRGPTGTRKDEQFF.

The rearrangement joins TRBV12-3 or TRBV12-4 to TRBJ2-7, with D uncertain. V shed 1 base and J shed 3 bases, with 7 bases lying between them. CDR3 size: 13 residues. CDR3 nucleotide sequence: TGTGCCAGCAGTTTAGACGTGAACTACGAGCAGTACTTC. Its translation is CASSLDVNYEQYF.

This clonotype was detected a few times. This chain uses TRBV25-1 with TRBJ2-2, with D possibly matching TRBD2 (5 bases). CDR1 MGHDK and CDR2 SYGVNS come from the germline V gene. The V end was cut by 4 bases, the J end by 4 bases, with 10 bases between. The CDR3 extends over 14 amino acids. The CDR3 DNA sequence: TGTGCCAGCAGTGTAGCAGGACTCACCGGGGAGCTGTTTTTT. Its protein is CASSVAGLTGELFF.

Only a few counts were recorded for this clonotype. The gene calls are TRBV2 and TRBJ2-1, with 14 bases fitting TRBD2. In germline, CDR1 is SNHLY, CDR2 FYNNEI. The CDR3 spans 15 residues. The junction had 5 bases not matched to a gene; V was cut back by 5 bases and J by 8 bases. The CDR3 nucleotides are TGTGCCAGCAGTAAGGGACTAGCGGGGGTTGATGAGCAGTTCTTC. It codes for CASSKGLAGVDEQFF.

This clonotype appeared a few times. The CDR3 DNA sequence: TGCGCCAGCAGCCTAGACACAGGGGGAAACTACGAGCAGTACTTC. It codes for CASSLDTGGNYEQYF. V usage is TRBV5-1 and J usage is TRBJ2-7; 8 bases are a match to TRBD1. In germline, CDR1 is SGHRS, CDR2 YFSETQ. The V and J ends lost 4 bases and 3 bases, in that order; junction bases with no gene match: 9. CDR3 length equals 15 residues.

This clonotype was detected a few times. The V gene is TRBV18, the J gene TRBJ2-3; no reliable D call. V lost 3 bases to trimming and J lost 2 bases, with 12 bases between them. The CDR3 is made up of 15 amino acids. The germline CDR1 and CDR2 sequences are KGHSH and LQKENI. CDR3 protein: CASSPPGGITDTQYF. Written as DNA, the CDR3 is TGTGCCAGCTCACCTCCGGGCGGAATCACAGATACGCAGTATTTT.

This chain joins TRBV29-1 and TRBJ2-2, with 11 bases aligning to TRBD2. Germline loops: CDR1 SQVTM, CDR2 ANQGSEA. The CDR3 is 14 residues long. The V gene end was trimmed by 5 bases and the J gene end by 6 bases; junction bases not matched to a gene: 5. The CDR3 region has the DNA TGCAGCGTTACTAGCGGGAGTCTCGCCGGGGAGCTGTTTTTT. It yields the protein CSVTSGSLAGELFF.

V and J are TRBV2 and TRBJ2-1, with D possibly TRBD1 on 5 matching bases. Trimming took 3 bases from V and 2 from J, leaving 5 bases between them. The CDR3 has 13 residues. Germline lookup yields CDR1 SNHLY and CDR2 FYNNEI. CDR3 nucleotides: TGTGCCAGCAGTGACAGGGCCTACAATGAGCAGTTCTTC. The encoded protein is CASSDRAYNEQFF.